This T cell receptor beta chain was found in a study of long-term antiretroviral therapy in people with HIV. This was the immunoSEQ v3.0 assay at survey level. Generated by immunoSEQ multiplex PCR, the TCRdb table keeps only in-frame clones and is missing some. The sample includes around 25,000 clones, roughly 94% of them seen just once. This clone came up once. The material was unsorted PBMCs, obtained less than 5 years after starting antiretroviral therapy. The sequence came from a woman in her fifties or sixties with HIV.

CDR3 DNA: TGTGCCAGCAGAGGGACAGAGAACTATGGCTACACCTTC. Translation gives CASRGTENYGYTF. The chain links TRBV9 to TRBJ1-2, with 7 bases aligning to TRBD1. This CDR3 is built from 13 residues. CDR1 is SGDLS, CDR2 YYNGEE, per germline. The ends lost 5 bases at V and 2 bases at J; junction bases unmatched: 3.